This TCR beta chain was profiled in a study of blood T cell repertoires in COVID-19 (TCRdb year 2020). In terms of the full investigation: Samples covering the acute and convalescent phases of COVID-19 were provided by collaborators in the United States, Italy and Spain. Subjects who had been exposed to COVID-19, were actively infected with it, or had recovered from it provided the deeply sampled blood TCRbeta repertoires that made up the dataset. Where available, HLA class I and class II types were taken from metadata supplied by the sample provider and were not determined by assay-based typing. The repertoires were released in a freely available public database intended as a resource for research on the immune response to SARS-CoV-2. The prospective study material was composed of cDNA or gDNA derived from T cells, B-cell-depleted T cells, or PBMCs. Sample metadata almost always included a de-identified subject ID, COVID-19 status, age in years and sex. The samples were drawn from the first 160 participants of the ongoing ImmuneRACE study and from 1,254 subjects provided by 6 global collaborators.

The immunoSEQ Assay, a bias-controlled multiplex PCR, was used to amplify TCRbeta CDR3 regions from genomic DNA. The authors' analysis ran thus. The number of nucleated cells in each sample was estimated by amplification of reference gene primers within the assay. To quantify the absolute abundance of each unique TCRbeta CDR3 rearrangement, sequence reads were collapsed and filtered. Productive Simpson clonality was computed per sample as the square root of Simpson's diversity index over productive rearrangements. TCRdb took over this immuneACCESS table, retaining in-frame rearrangements with V and J assigned. Such tables are incomplete; in checked studies, under half of the missing clones stem from an unresolved V gene, and the remainder is unexplained. V, J and clone size are those of that table, while D and trimming were read from the DNA. This sample lists under 500,000 clones; roughly 91% were detected once. The ten largest account for 4% to 5.5% of the sample.

The germline V gene gives CDR1 as SGHAT and CDR2 as FQNNGV. Trimming leaves V shorter by 2 bases and J shorter by 4 bases, with the junction holding 4 bases beyond the gene matches. From its cysteine to its phenylalanine, the CDR3 spans 14 amino acids. Just CDR3 DNA is preserved here, 42 bases in frame from base 1. Details on this clone: It has no known antigen specificity. No per-base quality is available; no much larger clone lies one base away.

Collaborating institutions collected whole blood in K2EDTA tubes following their own protocols. For TCRbeta analysis, collaborator samples were shipped as frozen whole blood, as isolated PBMCs, or as DNA extracted from either sample type. Results the study describes overall, beyond this receptor: The amount of clinical and demographic metadata varied by source and participant and was provided uncurated.

This clonotype originated in a woman aged 30 to 39 with acute or convalescent COVID-19. Sequences were obtained from peripheral blood. The rearrangement combines TRBV11-2 with TRBJ1-2; a stretch of 7 junction bases matches TRBD1. The nucleotide sequence reads TGTGCCAGCAGCTTATCAGGGGGGAGCTATGGCTACACCTTC. It encodes CASSLSGGSYGYTF. The full variable domain, with segments outside the CDR3 supplied by the reference TRBV11-2 and TRBJ1-2 proteins, appears as EAGVAQSPRYKIIEKRQSVAFWCNPISGHATLYWYQQILGQGPKLLIQFQNNGVVDDSQLPKDRFSAERLKGVDSTLKIQPAKLEDSAVYLCASSLSGGSYGYTFGSGTRLTVV.